A selection of T cell receptor beta chains follows, all from one sample in a study of T cell responses to AZD1222 COVID-19 vaccine. Assay: immunoSEQ multiplex PCR; the TCRdb copy retains only in-frame clones and omits some. Of around 110,000 clones in the sample, about 89% were seen once. The material sequenced was peripheral blood, taken on day 0 of AZD1222 vaccination. Receptors were obtained from an adult in good health. The CDR3 runs from the conserved cysteine through the conserved F or W. Each record gives: clone size, J gene, V gene, D gene, CDR3 DNA, CDR3 protein. A D gene is named only where the DNA matches it firmly. Expanded clones get a size class; other rows say once, few or many, or leave the size out.

clone_size: .; j_call: TRBJ1-2; v_call: TRBV24-1; d_call: .; cdr3_nt: TGTGCCACCAGTCACAGTACCAACTATGGCTACACCTTC; cdr3_aa: CATSHSTNYGYTF
clone_size: .; j_call: TRBJ2-7; v_call: TRBV7-2; d_call: TRBD1; cdr3_nt: TGTGCCAGCAGCTGGCCGGGACAGGGACACTACGAGCAGTACTTC; cdr3_aa: CASSWPGQGHYEQYF
clone_size: .; j_call: TRBJ2-1; v_call: TRBV13; d_call: .; cdr3_nt: TGTGCCAGCACCCGGGATAGCGGAGAGAATGAGCAGTTCTTC; cdr3_aa: CASTRDSGENEQFF
clone_size: .; j_call: TRBJ2-7; v_call: TRBV30; d_call: .; cdr3_nt: TGTGCCCGGGGGGCGGGACAGTCTTCCGTGGGTACCTCCTACGAGCAGTACTTC; cdr3_aa: CARGAGQSSVGTSYEQYF
clone_size: .; j_call: TRBJ1-5; v_call: TRBV19; d_call: TRBD1; cdr3_nt: TGTGCCAGTAGTAGGCTGGGGACAGGAGGTAGGGACAATCAGCCCCAGCATTTT; cdr3_aa: CASSRLGTGGRDNQPQHF
clone_size: .; j_call: TRBJ1-5; v_call: TRBV6-2/TRBV6-3; d_call: TRBD1; cdr3_nt: TGTGCCAGCAGTTATACGACAGGGTGGGATCAGCCCCAGCATTTT; cdr3_aa: CASSYTTGWDQPQHF
clone_size: .; j_call: TRBJ1-3; v_call: TRBV6-5; d_call: .; cdr3_nt: TGTGCCAGCAGTCCGTCGGGAAGCGGCGGAAACACCATATATTTT; cdr3_aa: CASSPSGSGGNTIYF
clone_size: .; j_call: TRBJ2-7; v_call: TRBV5-4; d_call: .; cdr3_nt: TGTGCCAGCAGCTCCGCGGGGGCACTTAACTCCTACGAGCAGTACTTC; cdr3_aa: CASSSAGALNSYEQYF
clone_size: .; j_call: TRBJ2-5; v_call: TRBV9; d_call: .; cdr3_nt: TGTGCCAGCAGCCGCCGGGACAACCAAGAGACCCAGTACTTC; cdr3_aa: CASSRRDNQETQYF
clone_size: few; j_call: TRBJ2-7; v_call: TRBV10-3; d_call: TRBD2; cdr3_nt: TGTGCCACTCTAGCGGGGAGCTCCTACGAGCAGTACTTC; cdr3_aa: CATLAGSSYEQYF
clone_size: .; j_call: TRBJ2-7; v_call: TRBV7-6; d_call: .; cdr3_nt: TGTGCCAGCAGCTTAGCCGCCCGGGACTTCTACGAGCAGTACTTC; cdr3_aa: CASSLAARDFYEQYF
clone_size: few; j_call: TRBJ1-5; v_call: TRBV7-2; d_call: .; cdr3_nt: TGTGCCAGCAGCTTAGCCAGGGGAACAGGGCAGCCCCAGCATTTT; cdr3_aa: CASSLARGTGQPQHF
clone_size: .; j_call: TRBJ2-7; v_call: TRBV7-6; d_call: .; cdr3_nt: TGTGCCAGCAGCCCAGGTCCGGGGAACGAGCAGTACTTC; cdr3_aa: CASSPGPGNEQYF
clone_size: .; j_call: TRBJ2-2; v_call: TRBV28; d_call: TRBD2; cdr3_nt: TGTGCCAGCAGTTCCCTTCGGCAAGGACTAGCGGTGAACACCGGGGAGCTGTTTTTT; cdr3_aa: CASSSLRQGLAVNTGELFF
clone_size: .; j_call: TRBJ1-4; v_call: TRBV3-1/TRBV3-2; d_call: .; cdr3_nt: TGTGCCAGCAGCGCGAGGACACCTTCCTCTCCAACTAATGAAAAACTGTTTTTT; cdr3_aa: CASSARTPSSPTNEKLFF
clone_size: once; j_call: TRBJ2-3; v_call: TRBV27; d_call: .; cdr3_nt: TGTGCCAGCGCCACCGGGACTGCACAATCAGATACGCAGTATTTT; cdr3_aa: CASATGTAQSDTQYF
clone_size: .; j_call: TRBJ1-2; v_call: TRBV28; d_call: .; cdr3_nt: TGTGCCAGCAGTTTGACAGGAACCGGGAGCTATGGCTACACCTTC; cdr3_aa: CASSLTGTGSYGYTF
clone_size: few; j_call: TRBJ1-6; v_call: TRBV7-9; d_call: TRBD1; cdr3_nt: TGTGCCAGCAGCCCCGGACAGGCTAATTCACCCCTCCACTTT; cdr3_aa: CASSPGQANSPLHF
clone_size: .; j_call: TRBJ1-2; v_call: TRBV5-4; d_call: .; cdr3_nt: TGTGCCAGCAGCTTGGGGGGACGTGACTATGGCTACACCTTC; cdr3_aa: CASSLGGRDYGYTF
clone_size: .; j_call: TRBJ1-1; v_call: TRBV6-4; d_call: TRBD1; cdr3_nt: TGTGCCAGCAGTTCCGGGACAGGGGGCACTGAAGCTTTCTTT; cdr3_aa: CASSSGTGGTEAFF
clone_size: .; j_call: TRBJ2-7; v_call: TRBV19; d_call: TRBD2; cdr3_nt: TGTGCCAGTAGTATGACGACTAGCGGAAGATCCTACGAGCAGTACTTC; cdr3_aa: CASSMTTSGRSYEQYF
clone_size: .; j_call: TRBJ1-5; v_call: TRBV6-2/TRBV6-3; d_call: .; cdr3_nt: TGTGCCAGCAGTTACGGGTCTTCCGGGACCTACAATCAGCCCCAGCATTTT; cdr3_aa: CASSYGSSGTYNQPQHF
clone_size: .; j_call: TRBJ2-5; v_call: TRBV18; d_call: TRBD1; cdr3_nt: TGTGCCAGCTCACCAGGACAGGGGGGGGAGACCCAGTACTTC; cdr3_aa: CASSPGQGGETQYF
clone_size: once; j_call: TRBJ2-1; v_call: TRBV7-2; d_call: .; cdr3_nt: TGTGCCAGCAGCTTGGACTTCCAAAACCACAATGAGCAGTTCTTC; cdr3_aa: CASSLDFQNHNEQFF
clone_size: many; j_call: TRBJ2-7; v_call: TRBV11-3; d_call: TRBD1; cdr3_nt: TGTGCCAGCAGCTTAGCCTTCGGGACAGGGGGCGCCCCTGGGGGAGAGCAGTACTTC; cdr3_aa: CASSLAFGTGGAPGGEQYF
clone_size: .; j_call: TRBJ1-5; v_call: TRBV5-8; d_call: .; cdr3_nt: TGTGCCAGCAGCTTGGGCGCTTCCAATCAGCCCCAGCATTTT; cdr3_aa: CASSLGASNQPQHF
clone_size: once; j_call: TRBJ1-2; v_call: TRBV27; d_call: .; cdr3_nt: TGTGCCAGCAGCTCCGGGGCTCGGAGGAACTATGGCTACACCTTC; cdr3_aa: CASSSGARRNYGYTF
clone_size: .; j_call: TRBJ1-3; v_call: TRBV9; d_call: .; cdr3_nt: TGTGCCAGCAGCTATAGGGATACAGCCAGCGCTGGAAACACCATATATTTT; cdr3_aa: CASSYRDTASAGNTIYF
clone_size: .; j_call: TRBJ2-3; v_call: TRBV21-1; d_call: .; cdr3_nt: TGTGCCAGCAGCTTACGATGCACAGATACGCAGTATTTT; cdr3_aa: CASSLRCTDTQYF
clone_size: .; j_call: TRBJ2-7; v_call: TRBV12-3/TRBV12-4; d_call: .; cdr3_nt: TGTGCCAGCAGTTTGGGGGGGCCCTACGAGCAGTACTTC; cdr3_aa: CASSLGGPYEQYF
clone_size: few; j_call: TRBJ2-7; v_call: TRBV2; d_call: .; cdr3_nt: TGTGCCAGCAGCCGACTTCACCGTCAGGGGAGTCACGGCGAGCAGTACTTC; cdr3_aa: CASSRLHRQGSHGEQYF
clone_size: .; j_call: TRBJ1-2; v_call: TRBV6-2/TRBV6-3; d_call: .; cdr3_nt: TGTGCCAGCAGTTATTCAAATGTCATCTTAGCTAACTATGGCTACACCTTC; cdr3_aa: CASSYSNVILANYGYTF
clone_size: .; j_call: TRBJ2-5; v_call: TRBV5-1; d_call: TRBD1; cdr3_nt: TGCGCCAGCAGCTCGGCCGGGACAGGAGAAGAGACCCAGTACTTC; cdr3_aa: CASSSAGTGEETQYF
clone_size: .; j_call: TRBJ2-4; v_call: TRBV5-6; d_call: .; cdr3_nt: TGTGCCAGCAGCTTTCGACAGCTAGCCAAAAACATTCAGTACTTC; cdr3_aa: CASSFRQLAKNIQYF
clone_size: .; j_call: TRBJ1-4; v_call: TRBV5-4; d_call: TRBD1; cdr3_nt: TGTGCCAGCAGCTTCTCCGGGACAGGGGCTGAAAAACTGTTTTTT; cdr3_aa: CASSFSGTGAEKLFF
clone_size: once; j_call: TRBJ2-3; v_call: TRBV24-1; d_call: .; cdr3_nt: TGTGCCACCAGTGCTAACAGCAGGGGTAGCACAGATACGCAGTATTTT; cdr3_aa: CATSANSRGSTDTQYF
clone_size: .; j_call: TRBJ2-2; v_call: TRBV18; d_call: TRBD2; cdr3_nt: TGTGCCAGCTCACCAAAGACTAGCGGGAGTCGAGGTACGGACGGGGAGCTGTTTTTT; cdr3_aa: CASSPKTSGSRGTDGELFF
clone_size: few; j_call: TRBJ2-3; v_call: TRBV5-1; d_call: .; cdr3_nt: TGCGCCAGCAGCCCAACTAGCCCAGATACGCAGTATTTT; cdr3_aa: CASSPTSPDTQYF
clone_size: .; j_call: TRBJ1-2; v_call: TRBV19; d_call: .; cdr3_nt: TGTGCCAGTAGTATGTTGGGAGCAGATGGCTACACCTTC; cdr3_aa: CASSMLGADGYTF
clone_size: once; j_call: TRBJ2-3; v_call: TRBV28; d_call: .; cdr3_nt: TGTGCCAGCAGTTCCCCTGGGACTTACGATACGCAGTATTTT; cdr3_aa: CASSSPGTYDTQYF
clone_size: .; j_call: TRBJ1-1; v_call: TRBV18; d_call: TRBD1; cdr3_nt: TGTGCCAGCTCAACGGACAGGGGAACTGAAGCTTTCTTT; cdr3_aa: CASSTDRGTEAFF
clone_size: .; j_call: TRBJ2-3; v_call: TRBV7-9; d_call: .; cdr3_nt: TGTGCCAGCAGCCCCGCAGATACGCAGTATTTT; cdr3_aa: CASSPADTQYF
clone_size: .; j_call: TRBJ2-1; v_call: TRBV19; d_call: TRBD2; cdr3_nt: TGTGCCAGTAGTCGAGGTCTAGCGGGAGTTGGTGAGCAGTTCTTC; cdr3_aa: CASSRGLAGVGEQFF
clone_size: .; j_call: TRBJ1-3; v_call: TRBV28; d_call: TRBD1; cdr3_nt: TGTGCCAGCACGGGACAGGCCGATGGAAGCTCTGGAAACACCATATATTTT; cdr3_aa: CASTGQADGSSGNTIYF
clone_size: once; j_call: TRBJ2-3; v_call: TRBV7-2; d_call: .; cdr3_nt: TGTGCCAGCAGCTTATGGGCAGGGGTGAGGGCAGATACGCAGTATTTT; cdr3_aa: CASSLWAGVRADTQYF
clone_size: .; j_call: TRBJ2-1; v_call: TRBV28; d_call: .; cdr3_nt: TGTGCCAGCATAGAGCGGTCCTACAATGAGCAGTTCTTC; cdr3_aa: CASIERSYNEQFF